A single T cell receptor beta chain is shown here with its context. Its antigen is not known. Trimming cost V 6 bases and J 2 bases; bases outside gene matches: 5. The germline V gene encodes CDR1 ENHRY and CDR2 SYGVKD. The CDR3 sequence is 15 residues long. Unique molecular identifiers had been added to the TCR beta cDNA libraries. It was from roughly 1.1 to 9.2 million T cells that approximately 500,000 cDNA molecules came. MiXCR, applied by TCRdb to the PCR reads, yields one record per CDR3 protein. This table holds hundreds of thousands of distinct CDR3 sequences, 44% found once. The data originate from a study of post-analysis software for immune sequencing data. Overall study findings and caveats: Significantly decreased normalized Chao1 diversity was recorded for multiple sclerosis patients relative to controls. Controls showed lower frequencies than patients for roughly 5 TRBV segments, and TRBV5-6, TRBV5-1 and TRBV20-1 were among these.

This chain links TRBV10-3 with TRBJ2-1; 9 nucleotides align to TRBD2. The sample comprised blood. This TCR was recovered from a girl aged 5-17 years with multiple sclerosis. The CDR3 loop reads CAIRDSGSPYNEQFF. In DNA form, the CDR3 reads TGTGCCATCAGAGATAGCGGGAGCCCCTACAATGAGCAGTTCTTC.